This TCR beta chain was recovered during a study of vaccination effects on CD4 cells after COVID-19. Cells that had been cultured for 9 to 10 days were the source of isolated CD4+ T cells. In the vaccine recipients, nucleocapsid antibodies were negative and there was no prior SARS-CoV-2 infection. This CDR3 is built from 17 residues. V lost 0 bases to trimming and J lost 11 bases; unmatched junction nucleotides: 15. Germline V CDR1 and CDR2: SGHNT, YYREEE (reference sequence). Note on this clone: The antigen is not known.

The table came from immunoSEQ multiplex PCR; TCRdb's copy has only in-frame clones and leaves some out. The table has around 30,000 clones, roughly 60% seen once. Sequencing was performed on CD4+ T cells from PBMCs cultured without peptide, taken before COVID-19 vaccination. The chain combines TRBV5-4 with TRBJ2-1, with 9 bases aligning to TRBD2. The receptor was isolated from a human donor who received a COVID-19 vaccine. DNA of the CDR3: TGTGCCAGCAGCTTGGGGTGGCGGGAGGGCCTCATTGGGCAGCAGTTCTTC. It is translated as CASSLGWREGLIGQQFF.